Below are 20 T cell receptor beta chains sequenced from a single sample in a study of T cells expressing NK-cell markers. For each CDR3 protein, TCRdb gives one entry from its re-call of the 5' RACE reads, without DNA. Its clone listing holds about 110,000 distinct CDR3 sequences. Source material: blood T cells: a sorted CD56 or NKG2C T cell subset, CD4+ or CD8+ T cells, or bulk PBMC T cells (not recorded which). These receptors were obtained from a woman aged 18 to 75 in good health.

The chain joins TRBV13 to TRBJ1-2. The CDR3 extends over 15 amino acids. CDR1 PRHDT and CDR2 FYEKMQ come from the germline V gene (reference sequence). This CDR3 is CASSLSNRGERGYTF. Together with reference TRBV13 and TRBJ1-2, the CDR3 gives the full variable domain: AAGVIQSPRHLIKEKRETATLKCYPIPRHDTVYWYQQGPGQDPQFLISFYEKMQSDKGSIPDRFSAQQFSDYHSELNMSSLELGDSALYFCASSLSNRGERGYTFGSGTRLTVV.

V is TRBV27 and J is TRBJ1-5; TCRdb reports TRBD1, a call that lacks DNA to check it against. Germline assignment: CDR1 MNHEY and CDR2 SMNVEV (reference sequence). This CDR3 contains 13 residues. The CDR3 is CASSWGAGQPQHF.

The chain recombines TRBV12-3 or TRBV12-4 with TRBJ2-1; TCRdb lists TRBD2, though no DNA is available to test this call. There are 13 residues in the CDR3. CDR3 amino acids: CASSLRGYDEQFF.

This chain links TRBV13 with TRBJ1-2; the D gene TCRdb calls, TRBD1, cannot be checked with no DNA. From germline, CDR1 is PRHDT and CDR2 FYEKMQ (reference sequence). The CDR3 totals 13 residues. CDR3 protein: CASSLGQGRGYTF.

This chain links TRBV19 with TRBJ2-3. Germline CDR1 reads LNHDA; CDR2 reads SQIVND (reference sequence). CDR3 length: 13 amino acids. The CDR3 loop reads CASSIGRADTQYF. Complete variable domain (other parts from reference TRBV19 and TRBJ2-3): DGGITQSPKYLFRKEGQNVTLSCEQNLNHDAMYWYRQDPGQGLRLIYYSQIVNDFQKGDIAEGYSVSREKKESFPLTVTSAQKNPTAFYLCASSIGRADTQYFGPGTRLTVL.

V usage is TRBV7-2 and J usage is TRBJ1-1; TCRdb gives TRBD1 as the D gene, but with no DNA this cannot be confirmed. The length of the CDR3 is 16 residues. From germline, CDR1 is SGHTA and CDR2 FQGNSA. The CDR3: CASSLGAGGGNTEAFF.

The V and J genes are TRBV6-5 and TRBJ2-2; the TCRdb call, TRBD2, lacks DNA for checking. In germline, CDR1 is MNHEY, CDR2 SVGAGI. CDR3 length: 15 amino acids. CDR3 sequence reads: CASSYSPEPTGELFF.

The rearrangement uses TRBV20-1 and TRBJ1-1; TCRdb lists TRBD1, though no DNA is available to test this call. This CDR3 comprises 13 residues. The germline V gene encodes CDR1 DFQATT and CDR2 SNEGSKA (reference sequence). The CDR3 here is CSAIWGGDTEAFF.

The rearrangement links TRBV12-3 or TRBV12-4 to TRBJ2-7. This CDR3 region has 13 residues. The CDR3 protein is CASSLAGPYEQYF.

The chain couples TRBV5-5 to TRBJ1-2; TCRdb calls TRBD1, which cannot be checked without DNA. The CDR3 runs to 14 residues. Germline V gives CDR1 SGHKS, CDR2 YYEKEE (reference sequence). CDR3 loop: CASSLGAWGDGYTF.

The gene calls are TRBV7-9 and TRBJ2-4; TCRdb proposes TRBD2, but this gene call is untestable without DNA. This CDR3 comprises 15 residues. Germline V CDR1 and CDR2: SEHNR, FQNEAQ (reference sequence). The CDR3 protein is CASSPPPGNKNIQYF.

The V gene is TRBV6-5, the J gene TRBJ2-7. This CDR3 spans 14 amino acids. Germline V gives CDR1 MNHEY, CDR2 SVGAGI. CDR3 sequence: CASSYSISSYEQYF.

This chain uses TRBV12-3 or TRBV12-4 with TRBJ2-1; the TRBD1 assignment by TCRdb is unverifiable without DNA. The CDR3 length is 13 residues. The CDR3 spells CASSTGTSNEQFF.

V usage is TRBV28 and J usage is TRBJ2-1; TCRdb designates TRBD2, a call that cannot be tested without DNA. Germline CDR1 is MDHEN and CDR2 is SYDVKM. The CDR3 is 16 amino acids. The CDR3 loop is CASSYVLAGATNEQFF.

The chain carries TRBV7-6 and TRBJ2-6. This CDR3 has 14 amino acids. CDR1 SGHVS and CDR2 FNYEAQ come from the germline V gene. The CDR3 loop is CASSLSSGANVLTF.

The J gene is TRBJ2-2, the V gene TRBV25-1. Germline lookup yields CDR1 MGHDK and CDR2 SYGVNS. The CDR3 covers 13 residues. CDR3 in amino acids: CASSELNTGELFF.

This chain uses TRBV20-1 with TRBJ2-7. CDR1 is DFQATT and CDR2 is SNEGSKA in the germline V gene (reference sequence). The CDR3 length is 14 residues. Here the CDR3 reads CSARGRLSSYEQYF.

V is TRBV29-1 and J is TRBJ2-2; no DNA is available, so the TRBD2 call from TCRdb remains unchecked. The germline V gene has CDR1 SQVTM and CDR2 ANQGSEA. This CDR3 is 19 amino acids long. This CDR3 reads CSVEDETVLAGADTGELFF.

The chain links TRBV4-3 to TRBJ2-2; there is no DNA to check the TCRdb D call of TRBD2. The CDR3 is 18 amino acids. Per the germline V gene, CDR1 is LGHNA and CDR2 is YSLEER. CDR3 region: CASSQDSSGGPNTGELFF.

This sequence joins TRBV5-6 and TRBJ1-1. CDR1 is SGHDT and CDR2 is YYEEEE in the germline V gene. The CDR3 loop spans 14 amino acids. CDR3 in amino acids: CASSSGMMNTEAFF.